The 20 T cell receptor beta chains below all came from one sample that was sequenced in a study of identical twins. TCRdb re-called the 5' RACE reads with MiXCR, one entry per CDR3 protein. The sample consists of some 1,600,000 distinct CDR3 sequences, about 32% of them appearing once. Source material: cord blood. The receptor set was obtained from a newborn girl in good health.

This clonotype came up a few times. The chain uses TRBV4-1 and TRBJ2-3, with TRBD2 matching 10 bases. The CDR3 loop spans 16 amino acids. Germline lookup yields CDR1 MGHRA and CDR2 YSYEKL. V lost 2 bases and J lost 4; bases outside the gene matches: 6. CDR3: CASSQHWSGGADTQYF. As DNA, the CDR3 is TGCGCCAGCAGCCAACACTGGAGCGGGGGGGCAGATACGCAGTATTTT.

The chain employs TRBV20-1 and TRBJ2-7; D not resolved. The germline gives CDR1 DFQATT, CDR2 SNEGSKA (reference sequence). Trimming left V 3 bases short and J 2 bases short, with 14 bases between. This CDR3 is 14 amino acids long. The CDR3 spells CSASGDVTAYEQYF. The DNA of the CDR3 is TGCAGTGCTAGCGGAGACGTCACAGCCTACGAGCAGTACTTC.

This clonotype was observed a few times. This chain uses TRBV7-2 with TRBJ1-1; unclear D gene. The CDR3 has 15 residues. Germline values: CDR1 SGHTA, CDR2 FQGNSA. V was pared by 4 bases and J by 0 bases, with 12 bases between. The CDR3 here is CASSSHRAVNTEAFF. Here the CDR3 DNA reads TGTGCCAGCAGCTCCCATAGGGCCGTGAACACTGAAGCTTTCTTT.

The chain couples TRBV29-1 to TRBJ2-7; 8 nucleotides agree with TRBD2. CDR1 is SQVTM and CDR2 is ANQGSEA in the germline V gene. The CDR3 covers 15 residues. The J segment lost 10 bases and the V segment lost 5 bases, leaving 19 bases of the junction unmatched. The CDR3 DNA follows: TGCAGCGTTACCCGGACTAACGGGAGGGCTGAGCCCCAGTACTTC. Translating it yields CSVTRTNGRAEPQYF.

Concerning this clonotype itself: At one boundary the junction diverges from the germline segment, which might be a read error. CDR3: CASNLLEMTQYF. The DNA of the CDR3 is TGTGCCAGCAACTTACTAGAAATGACCCAGTACTTC. The chain employs TRBV7-2 and TRBJ2-4; TRBD2 is a possible D gene (5 bases). The end of the DNA is better explained by TRBJ2-5, so the J call may be wrong. This CDR3 contains 12 residues. From germline, CDR1 is SGHTA and CDR2 FQGNSA.

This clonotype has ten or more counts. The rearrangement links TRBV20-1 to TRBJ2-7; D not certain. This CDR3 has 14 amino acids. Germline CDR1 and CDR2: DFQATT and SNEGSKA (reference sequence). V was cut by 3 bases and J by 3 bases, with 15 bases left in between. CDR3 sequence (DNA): TGCAGTGCTAGTAGTGACCGCCCTTTCTACGAGCAGTACTTC. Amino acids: CSASSDRPFYEQYF.

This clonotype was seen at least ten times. As DNA, the CDR3 is TGTGCCAGCAGCGTAGCTCAGGGCACAGATACGCAGTATTTT. Translating it yields CASSVAQGTDTQYF. The chain couples TRBV9 to TRBJ2-3; D unresolved. The germline V gene has CDR1 SGDLS and CDR2 YYNGEE. Trimming cost V 0 bases and J 1 base, with 6 bases left between them. The CDR3 is made up of 14 amino acids.

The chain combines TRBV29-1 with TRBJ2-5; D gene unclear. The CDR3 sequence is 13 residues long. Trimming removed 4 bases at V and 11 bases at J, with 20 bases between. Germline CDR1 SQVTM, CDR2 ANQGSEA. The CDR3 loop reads CSVVRFEHNEQYF. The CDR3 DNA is TGCAGCGTTGTGAGGTTCGAGCACAATGAGCAGTACTTC.

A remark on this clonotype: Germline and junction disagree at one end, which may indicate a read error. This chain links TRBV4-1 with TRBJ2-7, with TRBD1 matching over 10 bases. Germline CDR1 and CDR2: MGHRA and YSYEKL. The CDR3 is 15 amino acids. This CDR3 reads CTSSLDRGPPYEQYF. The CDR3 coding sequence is TGCACCAGCAGCCTTGACAGGGGGCCCCCCTACGAGCAGTACTTC.

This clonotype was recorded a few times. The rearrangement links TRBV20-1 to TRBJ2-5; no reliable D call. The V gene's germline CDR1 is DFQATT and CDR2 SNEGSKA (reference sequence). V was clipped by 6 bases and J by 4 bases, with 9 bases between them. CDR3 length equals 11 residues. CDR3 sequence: CSAFSRETQYF. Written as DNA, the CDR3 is TGCAGTGCGTTCTCGCGAGAGACCCAGTACTTC.

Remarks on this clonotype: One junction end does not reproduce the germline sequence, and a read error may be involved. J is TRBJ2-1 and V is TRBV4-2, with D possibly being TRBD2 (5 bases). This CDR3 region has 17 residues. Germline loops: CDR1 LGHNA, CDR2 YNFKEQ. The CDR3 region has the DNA TGTGCCAGCAGCCAAGACCTAACGGGAAGCTCCTACAATGAGCAGGTCTTC. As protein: CASSQDLTGSSYNEQVF.

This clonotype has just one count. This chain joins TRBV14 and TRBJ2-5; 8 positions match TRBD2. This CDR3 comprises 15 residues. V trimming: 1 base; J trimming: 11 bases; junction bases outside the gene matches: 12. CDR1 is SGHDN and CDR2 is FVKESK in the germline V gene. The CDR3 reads CASSQGGGLYNEQYF. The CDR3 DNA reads TGTGCCAGCAGCCAAGGCGGGGGGCTCTACAATGAGCAGTACTTC.

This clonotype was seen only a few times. CDR3 in DNA: TGTGCCAGCAGCTTAGCGGTAGGGGGTGGGTACTTC. Residues: CASSLAVGGGYF. The chain joins TRBV11-2 to TRBJ2-7, with D possibly being TRBD1 (6 bases). The germline V gene has CDR1 SGHAT and CDR2 FQNNGV. The germline V and J ends were trimmed by 1 base and 12 bases, with 13 bases remaining between them. The CDR3 has 12 amino acids.

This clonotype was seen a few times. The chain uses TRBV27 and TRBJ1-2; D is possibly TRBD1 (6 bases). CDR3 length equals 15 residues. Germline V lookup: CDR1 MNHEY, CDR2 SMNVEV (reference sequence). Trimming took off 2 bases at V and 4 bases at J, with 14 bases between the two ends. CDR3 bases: TGTGCCAGCAGTTTAAGCCTAGGGGGGAGCTATGGCTACACCTTC. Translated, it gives CASSLSLGGSYGYTF.

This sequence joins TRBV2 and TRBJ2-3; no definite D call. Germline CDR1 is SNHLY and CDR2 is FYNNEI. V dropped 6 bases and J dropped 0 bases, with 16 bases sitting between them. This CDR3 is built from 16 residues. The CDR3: CASSGPLRISTDTQYF. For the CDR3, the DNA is TGTGCCAGCAGCGGACCTCTAAGAATCAGCACAGATACGCAGTATTTT.

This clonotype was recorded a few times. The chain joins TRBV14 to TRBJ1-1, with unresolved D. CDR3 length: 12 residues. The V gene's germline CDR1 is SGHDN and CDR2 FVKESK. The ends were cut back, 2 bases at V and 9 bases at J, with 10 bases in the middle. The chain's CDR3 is CASSQTDLKAFF. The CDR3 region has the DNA TGTGCCAGCAGCCAAACGGACTTAAAAGCTTTCTTT.

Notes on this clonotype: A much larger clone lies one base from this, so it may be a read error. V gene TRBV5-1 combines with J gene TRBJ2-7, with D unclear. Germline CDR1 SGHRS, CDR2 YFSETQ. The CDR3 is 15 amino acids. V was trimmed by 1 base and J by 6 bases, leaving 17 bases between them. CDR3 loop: CASSLRTVWTFEQYF. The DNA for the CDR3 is TGCGCCAGCAGCTTGAGAACAGTTTGGACGTTCGAGCAGTACTTC.

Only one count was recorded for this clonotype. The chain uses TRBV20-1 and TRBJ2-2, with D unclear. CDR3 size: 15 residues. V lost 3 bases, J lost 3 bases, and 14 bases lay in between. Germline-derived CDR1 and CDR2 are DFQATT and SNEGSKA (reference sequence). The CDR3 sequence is CSARGYWSDTGELFF. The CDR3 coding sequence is TGCAGTGCTAGGGGGTATTGGTCGGACACCGGGGAGCTGTTTTTT.

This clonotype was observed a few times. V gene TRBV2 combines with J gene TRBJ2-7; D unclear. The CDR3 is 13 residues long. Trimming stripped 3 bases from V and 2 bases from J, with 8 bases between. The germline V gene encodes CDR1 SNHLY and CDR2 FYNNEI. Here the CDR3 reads CASSDGPPYEQYF. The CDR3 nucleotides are TGTGCCAGCAGTGATGGCCCACCCTACGAGCAGTACTTC.

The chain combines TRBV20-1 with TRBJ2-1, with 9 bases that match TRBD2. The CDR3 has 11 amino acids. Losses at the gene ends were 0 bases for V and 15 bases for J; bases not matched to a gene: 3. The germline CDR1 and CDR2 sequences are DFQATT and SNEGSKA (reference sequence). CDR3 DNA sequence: TGCAGTGCTAGAGAAGGGACTAGCCGGTTCTTC. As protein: CSAREGTSRFF.